Sequencing of this T cell receptor beta chain was carried out in a study of cytomegalovirus exposure and HLA in healthy donors. The study's findings and limits: The majority of CMV-associated TCR beta chains were reported as apparently HLA-restricted in a later analysis. When a later analysis was performed, an Asian-associated ancestry cluster reportedly had fewer N-insertions than the approximately 680-donor mean. Researchers reported that a few CMV-associated chains were confirmed in vitro as CMV antigen-specific.

The study ran its PCR with 60 Vbeta and 13 Jbeta primers. Assay: immunoSEQ multiplex PCR; the TCRdb copy retains only in-frame clones and omits some. The sample lists some 120,000 clones, roughly 82% occurring once. Each of the donors was a healthy bone marrow donor. The length of the CDR3 is 13 residues. The V gene end was trimmed by 5 bases and the J gene end by 8 bases; junction bases not matched to a gene: 5. CDR1 and CDR2 (germline): SGHVS, FNYEAQ. A remark on this clone: Its target is unknown.

The V and J genes are TRBV7-6 and TRBJ1-3, with 8 nucleotides matching TRBD1. Material: PBMCs. This sequence originates from a woman aged 55-69 years in good health and CMV-seropositive. In nucleotides, the CDR3 is TGTGCCAGCAGCACTGGACAGGGTGACACCATATATTTT. Protein: CASSTGQGDTIYF.